This TCR beta chain was recovered during a study of cytomegalovirus exposure and HLA in healthy donors. The study, taken as a whole, reports: 164 TCR beta chains were listed as cytomegalovirus-associated. Under in vitro conditions, three CMV-associated chains were confirmed as specific for CMV antigens. The productive fraction for most TCR beta V segments was about 90% or about 30% in an earlier analysis. Among donors in an Asian-associated ancestry cluster, a later analysis reportedly found fewer N-insertions than the roughly 650-donor mean.

Use of 60 Vbeta and 13 Jbeta primers characterized the PCR. Clones were sequenced by immunoSEQ multiplex PCR, and TCRdb holds only the in-frame ones, with some missing. The table records under 200,000 clones, around four fifths of them present only once. Germline-derived CDR1 and CDR2 are SEHNR and FQNEAQ (reference sequence). V dropped 4 bases and J dropped 4; count of bases not matched to a gene: 4. The CDR3 totals 14 residues. A remark on this clone: The antigen remains undetermined.

The sequencing sample was made of PBMCs. This rearrangement joins TRBV7-9 to TRBJ2-1; 7 positions match TRBD2. The sequence was collected from a woman between 45 and 60 years old in good health and CMV-seronegative. CDR3 sequence: CASSSSGNYNEQFF. CDR3 in DNA: TGTGCCAGCAGCTCCAGCGGGAATTACAATGAGCAGTTCTTC.